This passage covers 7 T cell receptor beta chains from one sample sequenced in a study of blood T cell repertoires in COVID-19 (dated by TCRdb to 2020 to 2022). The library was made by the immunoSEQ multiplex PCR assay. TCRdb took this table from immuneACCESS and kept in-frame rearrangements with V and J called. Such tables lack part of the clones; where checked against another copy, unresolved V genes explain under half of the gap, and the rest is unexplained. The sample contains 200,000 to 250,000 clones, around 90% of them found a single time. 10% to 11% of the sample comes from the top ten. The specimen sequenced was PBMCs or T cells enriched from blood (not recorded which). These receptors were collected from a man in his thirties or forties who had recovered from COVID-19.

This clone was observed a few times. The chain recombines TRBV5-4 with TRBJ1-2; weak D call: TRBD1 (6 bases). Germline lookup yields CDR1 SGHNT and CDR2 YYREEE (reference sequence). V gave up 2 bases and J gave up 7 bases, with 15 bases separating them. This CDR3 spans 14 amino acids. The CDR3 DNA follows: TGTGCCAGCAGCTTAACAGGGAAGGTGGGTGGCTACACCTTC. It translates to CASSLTGKVGGYTF. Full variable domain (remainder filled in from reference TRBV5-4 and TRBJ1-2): ETGVTQSPTHLIKTRGQQVTLRCSSQSGHNTVSWYQQALGQGPQFIFQYYREEENGRGNFPPRFSGLQFPNYSSELNVNALELDDSALYLCASSLTGKVGGYTFGSGTRLTVV.

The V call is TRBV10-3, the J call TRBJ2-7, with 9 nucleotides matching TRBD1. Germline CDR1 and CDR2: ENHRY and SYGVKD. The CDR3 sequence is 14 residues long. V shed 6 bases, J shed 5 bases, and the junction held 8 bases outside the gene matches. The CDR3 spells CAIRGQGTFNEQYF. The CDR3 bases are TGTGCCATCAGGGGACAGGGCACCTTTAACGAGCAGTACTTC.

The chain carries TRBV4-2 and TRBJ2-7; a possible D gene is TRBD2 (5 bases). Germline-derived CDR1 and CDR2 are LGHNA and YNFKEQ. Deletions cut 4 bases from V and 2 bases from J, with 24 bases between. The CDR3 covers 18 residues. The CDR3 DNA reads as TGTGCCAGCAGCCTTTACTCACTAGGACGCGACGTTACCTACGAGCAGTACTTC. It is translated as CASSLYSLGRDVTYEQYF.

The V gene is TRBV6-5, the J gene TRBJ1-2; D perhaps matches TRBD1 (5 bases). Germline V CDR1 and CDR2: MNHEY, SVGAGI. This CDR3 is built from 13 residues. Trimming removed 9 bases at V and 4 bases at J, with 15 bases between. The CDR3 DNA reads TGTGCCAGTCTTCAGGGCGACATCTATGGCTACACCTTC. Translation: CASLQGDIYGYTF.

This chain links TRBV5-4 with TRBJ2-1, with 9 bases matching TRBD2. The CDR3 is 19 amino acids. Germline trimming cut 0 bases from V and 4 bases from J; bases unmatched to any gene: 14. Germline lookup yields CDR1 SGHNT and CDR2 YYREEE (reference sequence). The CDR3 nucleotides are TGTGCCAGCAGCTTGGGGGGCCCGGGACTAGCTTCCGATTACAATGAGCAGTTCTTC. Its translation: CASSLGGPGLASDYNEQFF. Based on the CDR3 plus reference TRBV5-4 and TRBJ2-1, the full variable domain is ETGVTQSPTHLIKTRGQQVTLRCSSQSGHNTVSWYQQALGQGPQFIFQYYREEENGRGNFPPRFSGLQFPNYSSELNVNALELDDSALYLCASSLGGPGLASDYNEQFFGPGTRLTVL.

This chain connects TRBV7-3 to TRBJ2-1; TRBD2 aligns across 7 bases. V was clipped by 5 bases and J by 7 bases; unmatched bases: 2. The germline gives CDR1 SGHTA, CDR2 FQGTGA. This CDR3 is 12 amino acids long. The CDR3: CASSLSGNEQFF. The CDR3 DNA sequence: TGTGCCAGCAGCCTTAGCGGGAATGAGCAGTTCTTC.

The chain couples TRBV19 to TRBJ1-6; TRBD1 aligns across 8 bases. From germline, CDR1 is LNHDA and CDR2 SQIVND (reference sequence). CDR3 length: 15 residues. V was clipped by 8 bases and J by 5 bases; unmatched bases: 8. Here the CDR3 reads CASPSQGANNSPLHF. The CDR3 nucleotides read TGTGCCAGTCCCAGTCAGGGGGCGAATAATTCACCCCTCCACTTT.